The present T cell receptor beta chain was sequenced within a study of cytomegalovirus exposure and HLA in healthy donors. Study-wide results and caveats: The classifier reportedly diagnosed cytomegalovirus status with high sensitivity and specificity.

Germline loops: CDR1 SQVTM, CDR2 ANQGSEA. Trimming cost V 4 bases and J 0 bases; bases outside gene matches: 7. CDR3 length: 16 amino acids. On this clone itself: Its specificity is unknown.

Only in-frame clones appear in the TCRdb table, and some are missing; sequencing was by immunoSEQ multiplex PCR. Of fewer than 70,000 clones listed, around 95% were seen once; the top ten hold nearly 6%. The receptor's source is a woman under 30 in good health and CMV-seropositive. The sample was PBMCs. The rearrangement joins TRBV29-1 to TRBJ2-1; 9 bases agree with TRBD2. The CDR3 DNA sequence: TGCAGCGTTGGCCTAGCGGGATCAGTCTCCTACAATGAGCAGTTCTTC. Its translation: CSVGLAGSVSYNEQFF.